These 12 T cell receptor beta chains originate from one sample sequenced in a study of T cell repertoires in cytomegalovirus infection. Their antigens remain unidentified. One entry per CDR3 protein, called by TCRdb with MiXCR from the reads. In the table there are approximately 990,000 distinct CDR3 sequences, approximately 30% of which are singletons. Sequences were derived from cultured CD8+ T cells from PBMCs, sampled from culture after CMV antigen stimulation. The receptors shown here come from a human donor in good health (CMV status not recorded). Some clones in this sample may be carry-over from other donors' samples.

This clonotype has only a few counts. This chain uses TRBV5-4 with TRBJ1-2, with D possibly TRBD1 on 6 matching bases. The CDR3 covers 16 residues. Deletions cut 1 base from V and 4 bases from J, with 17 bases between. Germline V gene data show CDR1 as SGHNT and CDR2 as YYREEE (reference sequence). The CDR3 bases are TGTGCCAGCAGCTTGCCGTTCGGGGGGCACGGCTATGGCTACACCTTC. The encoded protein is CASSLPFGGHGYGYTF.

The chain carries TRBV27 and TRBJ2-3, with TRBD1 matching 7 bases. The CDR3 loop spans 16 amino acids. From germline, CDR1 is MNHEY and CDR2 SMNVEV (reference sequence). V was pared by 3 bases and J by 2 bases, with 8 bases of the junction left unmatched. CDR3 DNA sequence: TGTGCCAGCAGTTTGGACCCGACAGGGATCACAGATACGCAGTATTTT. It translates to CASSLDPTGITDTQYF.

Notes on this clonotype: An end of the junction differs from the germline gene, which may be a read error. This chain uses TRBV6-1 with TRBJ2-5; 10 nucleotides match TRBD2. The CDR3 runs to 15 residues. Germline CDR1 reads MNHNS; CDR2 reads SASEGT. CDR3 coding DNA: TGTGCCGGCAGTCCGAGCGGGGGGGGTGGGGAGACCCAGTACTTC. It translates to CAGSPSGGGGETQYF.

In its sample, this clonotype was seen many times. The rearrangement links TRBV7-6 to TRBJ2-7; 11 bases fit TRBD2. The CDR3 loop spans 17 amino acids. J gave up 0 bases and V 1 base, and 5 bases lay outside the gene matches. Germline CDR1 and CDR2: SGHVS and FNYEAQ. The CDR3 here is CASSLGTSGGYSYEQYF. The CDR3 region has the DNA TGTGCCAGCAGCTTAGGCACTAGCGGGGGATACTCCTACGAGCAGTACTTC.

The genes are TRBV19 and TRBJ1-2, with TRBD1 identical over 7 bases. CDR3 length: 14 amino acids. Per the germline V gene, CDR1 is LNHDA and CDR2 is SQIVND (reference sequence). J gave up 2 bases and V 9 bases, and 9 bases lay outside the gene matches. CDR3 loop: CASRISGQNYGYTF. The CDR3 bases are TGTGCCAGCAGGATTTCGGGACAGAACTATGGCTACACCTTC.

The chain joins TRBV12-3 or TRBV12-4 to TRBJ2-2; 11 positions agree with TRBD2. Trimming at V came to 4 bases and at J to 6 bases, leaving 7 bases not matched to a gene. There are 16 residues in the CDR3. The CDR3 DNA reads as TGTGCCAGCAGTTCTACTAGCGGGGGAATGGCCGGGGAGCTGTTTTTT. Its translation: CASSSTSGGMAGELFF.

This clonotype has a handful of counts. The rearrangement uses TRBV19 and TRBJ1-1, with D possibly matching TRBD1 (5 bases). CDR3 length equals 15 residues. Trimming shortened V by 8 bases and J by 1 base, and 17 bases separated the two germline ends. CDR1 LNHDA and CDR2 SQIVND come from the germline V gene (reference sequence). In DNA form, the CDR3 reads TGTGCCAGTTTCCGCCGAACACAGGCGAACACTGAAGCTTTCTTT. Amino acids: CASFRRTQANTEAFF. Full variable domain (remainder filled in from reference TRBV19 and TRBJ1-1): DGGITQSPKYLFRKEGQNVTLSCEQNLNHDAMYWYRQDPGQGLRLIYYSQIVNDFQKGDIAEGYSVSREKKESFPLTVTSAQKNPTAFYLCASFRRTQANTEAFFGQGTRLTVV.

Only a few counts were recorded for this clonotype. The rearrangement links TRBV5-1 to TRBJ2-5, with 11 bases aligning to TRBD2. V was clipped by 0 bases and J by 1 base; unmatched bases: 11. The CDR3 is 19 amino acids. Germline lookup yields CDR1 SGHRS and CDR2 YFSETQ. CDR3 sequence (DNA): TGCGCCAGCAGCTTGGCACCCCACCTAGCGGGGGGTCCCCAAGAGACCCAGTACTTC. Translation: CASSLAPHLAGGPQETQYF.

This clonotype has just a few counts. This chain connects TRBV20-1 to TRBJ1-2; 9 bases are a match to TRBD1. Trimming cost V 8 bases and J 5 bases; bases outside gene matches: 3. The CDR3 runs 11 residues. Germline loops: CDR1 DFQATT, CDR2 SNEGSKA (reference sequence). CDR3 amino acids: CSWDREYGYTF. CDR3 nucleotide sequence: TGCAGTTGGGACAGGGAATATGGCTACACCTTC.

This clonotype was seen many times. The V gene is TRBV27, the J gene TRBJ2-1, with D possibly being TRBD1 (7 bases). Trimming cost V 6 bases and J 4 bases, with 13 bases left between them. The germline gives CDR1 MNHEY, CDR2 SMNVEV (reference sequence). The CDR3 is made up of 14 amino acids. This CDR3 reads CASSLQGTYNEQFF. In nucleotides, the CDR3 is TGTGCCAGCAGCTTACAGGGGACTTACAATGAGCAGTTCTTC.

This clonotype was seen repeatedly, ten times or more. This sequence joins TRBV12-3 or TRBV12-4 and TRBJ2-2, with TRBD1 matching over 7 bases. This CDR3 contains 15 residues. The J segment lost 4 bases and the V segment lost 5 bases, leaving 7 bases of the junction unmatched. CDR3: CASSPRQGVTGELFF. DNA for the CDR3: TGTGCCAGCAGTCCCCGACAGGGAGTCACCGGGGAGCTGTTTTTT.

This clonotype appeared many times. V gene TRBV7-8 combines with J gene TRBJ2-1; TRBD1 matches 10 bases. Germline trimming cut 4 bases from V and 6 bases from J; bases unmatched to any gene: 6. The CDR3 loop spans 15 amino acids. Germline V CDR1 and CDR2: SGHVS, FQNEAQ. The CDR3: CASSSRQGATNEQFF. CDR3 in DNA: TGTGCCAGCAGCTCTCGACAGGGGGCTACCAATGAGCAGTTCTTC.